This T cell receptor (beta chain) derives from a study of early T cells in non-severe SARS-CoV-2 infection. TCRdb analysed the 5' RACE reads with MiXCR anew, one entry per CDR3 protein. Here the sample spans approximately 66,000 distinct CDR3 sequences, around 13% being singletons. The CDR3 length is 16 residues. Germline V gene data show CDR1 as DFQATT and CDR2 as SNEGSKA (reference sequence). Trimming removed 2 bases from V and 3 bases from J, with 14 bases in between. The table lists this clonotype with a few counts. The sample taken for sequencing was whole blood. This sequence joins TRBV20-1 and TRBJ2-6, with D hard to call. The sequence was obtained from an adult who was a healthcare worker with PCR-confirmed SARS-CoV-2 infection or an uninfected control (not recorded which). As DNA, the CDR3 is TGCAGTGCTAGAACCACCCAGGATGATGGGGCCAACGTCCTGACTTTC. It specifies CSARTTQDDGANVLTF.